The 17 T cell receptor beta chains below come from one sample, sequenced in a study of blood T cell repertoires in COVID-19. The data were produced by immunoSEQ multiplex PCR, yet TCRdb's version contains in-frame clones alone and is incomplete. The sample has over 200,000 clones, 82% seen once; the top ten hold about 12%. Source material: peripheral blood. The receptors were sampled from a middle-aged woman with acute or convalescent COVID-19.

This chain uses TRBV27 with TRBJ2-7; D remains unclear. This CDR3 is built from 16 residues. The V gene lost 2 bases and the J gene lost 0 bases, with 14 bases spanning the gap. CDR1 and CDR2 (germline): MNHEY, SMNVEV (reference sequence). CDR3 region: CASSLGSSLRSYEQYF. Written as DNA, the CDR3 is TGTGCCAGCAGTTTAGGTTCGTCACTCCGCTCCTACGAGCAGTACTTC.

This chain connects TRBV11-2 to TRBJ2-2; 7 bases align to TRBD2. The CDR3 consists of 17 residues. The V and J ends lost 6 bases and 3 bases, in that order; junction bases with no gene match: 13. Germline CDR1 and CDR2: SGHAT and FQNNGV. DNA of the CDR3: TGTGCCAGCAGTCCCGTCGGGCTAGCGGCTTACACCGGGGAGCTGTTTTTT. Translated: CASSPVGLAAYTGELFF.

This chain uses TRBV9 with TRBJ1-1; the match to TRBD1 covers 7 bases. The CDR3 covers 18 residues. V shed 0 bases and J 2 bases; nucleotides not matched to a gene: 13. Germline V gene sequence: CDR1 SGDLS, CDR2 YYNGEE. For the CDR3, the DNA is TGTGCCAGCAGCGTAGGGGGGCGACAGGGAGCGTTCAACACTGAAGCTTTCTTT. It codes for CASSVGGRQGAFNTEAFF.

In nucleotides, the CDR3 is TGCAGTGCTACTGACAGGGTAGAGGAAGGCAATGAGCAGTTCTTC. It codes for CSATDRVEEGNEQFF. The genes are TRBV20-1 and TRBJ2-1; 7 positions agree with TRBD1. This CDR3 region has 15 residues. Germline CDR1 and CDR2: DFQATT and SNEGSKA (reference sequence). The J segment lost 6 bases and the V segment lost 4 bases, leaving 12 bases of the junction unmatched.

This clone showed up just once. The rearrangement uses TRBV19 and TRBJ2-2; the D gene is possibly TRBD1 (6 bases). CDR3 length: 21 amino acids. Germline V gene lookup returns CDR1 LNHDA and CDR2 SQIVND (reference sequence). The V end lost 8 bases, the J end lost 0 bases, and 31 bases lay between the germline ends. In DNA, the CDR3 is TGTGCCAGTCGCCGAGGACTGTGGGGGCAGGGCAACACCCCGAACACCGGGGAGCTGTTTTTT. This gives the protein CASRRGLWGQGNTPNTGELFF.

The CDR3: CAWKGASNQPQHF. The CDR3 DNA sequence: TGTGCCTGGAAAGGGGCCAGCAATCAGCCCCAGCATTTT. The chain links TRBV30 to TRBJ1-5; the D gene is possibly TRBD1 (5 bases). The CDR3 sequence is 13 residues long. Germline V gives CDR1 GTSNPN, CDR2 SVGIG (reference sequence). V lost 4 bases and J lost 1, with 8 bases in between.

This chain joins TRBV6-5 and TRBJ2-1; 8 nucleotides agree with TRBD2. Germline V gives CDR1 MNHEY, CDR2 SVGAGI. V was pared by 2 bases and J by 3 bases, with 6 bases of the junction left unmatched. The CDR3 is made up of 16 amino acids. The CDR3 reads CASSYDSSGFYNEQFF. CDR3 in DNA: TGTGCCAGCAGTTACGACTCTAGCGGGTTCTACAATGAGCAGTTCTTC.

The V gene is TRBV6-2 or TRBV6-3, the J gene TRBJ1-1; TRBD1 might be the D (6 bases). V gave up 0 bases and J gave up 4 bases, with 12 bases separating them. Germline lookup yields CDR1 MNHEY and CDR2 SVGEGT. This CDR3 is built from 15 residues. CDR3 region: CASSYSTGLGTEAFF. The DNA of the CDR3 is TGTGCCAGCAGTTACTCGACAGGTCTCGGCACTGAAGCTTTCTTT.

The rearrangement uses TRBV6-6 and TRBJ1-5; D is ambiguous. Per germline, CDR1 MNHNY and CDR2 SVGAGI (reference sequence). The V gene lost 3 bases and the J gene lost 0 bases, with 12 bases spanning the gap. This CDR3 region has 16 residues. In nucleotides, the CDR3 is TGTGCCAGCAGTTATGGGATAGCGGGTAGCAATCAGCCCCAGCATTTT. This sequence encodes CASSYGIAGSNQPQHF.

This clone was seen a few times. J is TRBJ2-3 and V is TRBV4-3, with D hard to call. Germline V CDR1 and CDR2: LGHNA, YSLEER. The V and J ends lost 0 bases and 3 bases respectively, with 10 bases between them. This CDR3 has 15 residues. CDR3 sequence (DNA): TGCGCCAGCAGCCAAGATTGGCGGCCTACAGATACGCAGTATTTT. This encodes CASSQDWRPTDTQYF.

The chain recombines TRBV10-1 with TRBJ2-1, with 10 positions matching TRBD2. The CDR3 length is 16 residues. Germline values: CDR1 WNHNN, CDR2 SYGVQD (reference sequence). V was pared by 4 bases and J by 3 bases, with 6 bases of the junction left unmatched. CDR3 sequence reads: CASSGASGRVYNEQFF. The CDR3 region has the DNA TGCGCCAGCAGTGGGGCTAGCGGGAGAGTCTACAATGAGCAGTTCTTC.

The chain uses TRBV29-1 and TRBJ2-3; TRBD2 agrees at 8 bases. Trimming took 3 bases from V and 4 from J; bases not matched to a gene: 3. The CDR3 is 13 residues long. Germline V gene sequence: CDR1 SQVTM, CDR2 ANQGSEA. Here the CDR3 reads CSVEGLGADTQYF. The CDR3 bases are TGCAGCGTTGAGGGACTAGGGGCAGATACGCAGTATTTT.

The rearrangement joins TRBV6-2 or TRBV6-3 to TRBJ2-1; D is uncertain. The ends were cut back, 0 bases at V and 15 bases at J, with 9 bases in the middle. Looked up from germline, CDR1 is MNHEY and CDR2 is SVGEGT. The CDR3 has 11 amino acids. This chain's CDR3 is CASSYSARAFF. CDR3 DNA: TGTGCCAGCAGTTACTCCGCTAGAGCGTTCTTC.

This rearrangement joins TRBV20-1 to TRBJ2-7; 9 bases match TRBD2. V lost 3 bases to trimming and J lost 3 bases; unmatched junction nucleotides: 3. Germline V gene lookup returns CDR1 DFQATT and CDR2 SNEGSKA (reference sequence). CDR3 length: 13 amino acids. CDR3 DNA: TGCAGTGCTAGTGGGCGGGAGGGCTACGAGCAGTACTTC. It translates to CSASGREGYEQYF.

The chain is built from TRBV6-2 or TRBV6-3 and TRBJ1-5, with D perhaps matching TRBD1 (5 bases). This CDR3 is 15 amino acids long. V shed 5 bases and J shed 2 bases, with 13 bases lying between them. Germline V gene data show CDR1 as MNHEY and CDR2 as SVGEGT. The CDR3 here is CASSPYWGGNQPQHF. The CDR3 region has the DNA TGTGCCAGCAGTCCCTATTGGGGGGGCAATCAGCCCCAGCATTTT.

The chain recombines TRBV5-5 with TRBJ1-2, with D possibly matching TRBD1 (5 bases). The CDR3 extends over 15 amino acids. Trimming left V 2 bases short and J 4 bases short, with 15 bases between. The germline CDR1 and CDR2 sequences are SGHKS and YYEKEE (reference sequence). In nucleotides, the CDR3 is TGTGCCAGCAGCTTCGGGGGGGAAGATCCCTATGGCTACACCTTC. Protein: CASSFGGEDPYGYTF.

This rearrangement joins TRBV11-3 to TRBJ2-1; TRBD2 matches 15 bases. The V and J ends lost 8 bases and 14 bases, in that order; junction bases with no gene match: 22. Germline CDR1 and CDR2: SGHNT and YENEEA. This CDR3 is built from 18 residues. The CDR3 DNA sequence: TGTGCCAGCTACTTGCCCCGGACTAGCGGGAGGGCCTCACTGTATGAGTTCTTC. Translating it yields CASYLPRTSGRASLYEFF.